Following are 29 T cell receptor beta chains from one sample sequenced in a study of radiation and T cells in renal cell carcinoma (dated by TCRdb to 2020 to 2022). Explained via the paper, the time point label denotes: blood 2 weeks post-SBRT. The sample's treatment or condition, from its label and the paper: 15 Gy SBRT to primary tumor, nephrectomy 4 weeks later. The library was produced with the immunoSEQ multiplex PCR assay. Imported from immuneACCESS, the table was reduced by TCRdb to in-frame sequences with V and J called. These copies leave out some clones; in studies compared against another copy, an unresolved V gene accounts for under half, and the cause of the remainder is not known. For this sample there are some 150,000 clones; around 90% appear just once. Clones ranked in the top ten supply approximately 13% of the sample. The specimen comprised blood, sampled from a patient whose treatment included radiotherapy and nephrectomy. The receptors come from a woman between 45 and 65 years old with renal cell carcinoma.

This chain uses TRBV7-6 with TRBJ1-2; tentatively, D is TRBD1 (6 bases). V gave up 5 bases and J gave up 4 bases, with 11 bases separating them. The length of the CDR3 is 13 residues. Germline CDR1 SGHVS, CDR2 FNYEAQ. The CDR3 here is CASSLGQPYGYTF. Written as DNA, the CDR3 is TGTGCCAGCAGCCTCGGACAGCCCTATGGCTACACCTTC. Full variable domain (missing parts from reference TRBV7-6 and TRBJ1-2): GAGVSQSPRYKVTKRGQDVALRCDPISGHVSLYWYRQALGQGPEFLTYFNYEAQQDKSGLPNDRFSAERPEGSISTLTIQRTEQRDSAMYRCASSLGQPYGYTFGSGTRLTVV.

The genes are TRBV19 and TRBJ2-5; D is ambiguous. Germline-derived CDR1 and CDR2 are LNHDA and SQIVND (reference sequence). Trimming took off 3 bases at V and 2 bases at J, with 16 bases between the two ends. CDR3 length: 16 residues. CDR3 amino acids: CASSIASAPSQETQYF. The DNA for the CDR3 is TGTGCCAGTAGTATTGCGTCGGCACCGTCACAAGAGACCCAGTACTTC.

This clone was counted a single time. The chain is built from TRBV18 and TRBJ2-1; weak D call: TRBD2 (5 bases). The CDR3 runs 16 residues. Trimming took off 0 bases at V and 4 bases at J, with 13 bases between the two ends. The germline V gene encodes CDR1 KGHSH and CDR2 LQKENI. The CDR3 sequence: CASSPPGTEGYNEQFF. The CDR3 region has the DNA TGTGCCAGCTCACCACCGGGCACAGAGGGATACAATGAGCAGTTCTTC.

The V gene is TRBV19, the J gene TRBJ1-1; weak D call: TRBD1 (5 bases). CDR1 is LNHDA and CDR2 is SQIVND in the germline V gene (reference sequence). This CDR3 has 15 residues. V lost 6 bases and J 5 bases, leaving 19 bases between the germline ends. CDR3 sequence: CASSLREERWTEAFF. The CDR3 DNA reads as TGTGCCAGTAGCCTCAGGGAAGAGAGATGGACTGAAGCTTTCTTT.

The chain links TRBV10-1 to TRBJ2-5; D possibly uses TRBD1 or TRBD2 (6 bases each). CDR1 and CDR2 (germline): WNHNN, SYGVQD (reference sequence). Trimming removed 3 bases at V and 5 bases at J, with 22 bases between. The CDR3 has 17 amino acids. The DNA of the CDR3 is TGCGCCAGCAGTGATGCGGGACACGGAGCGCCTTCTGAGACCCAGTACTTC. It yields the protein CASSDAGHGAPSETQYF.

The J gene is TRBJ1-5, the V gene TRBV7-8, with D maybe TRBD1 (5 bases). This CDR3 has 17 residues. V shed 2 bases and J shed 5 bases, with 19 bases lying between them. Germline CDR1 SGHVS, CDR2 FQNEAQ. CDR3 in DNA: TGTGCCAGCAGCTTAATTACAGGTCGGGGGTTCTATCAGCCCCAGCATTTT. This codes for CASSLITGRGFYQPQHF. Supplemented by reference TRBV7-8 and TRBJ1-5, the full variable domain reads GAGVSQSPRYKVAKRGQDVALRCDPISGHVSLFWYQQALGQGPEFLTYFQNEAQLDKSGLPSDRFFAERPEGSVSTLKIQRTQQEDSAVYLCASSLITGRGFYQPQHFGDGTRLSIL.

The J gene is TRBJ2-1, the V gene TRBV4-1, with D possibly matching TRBD2 (6 bases). The CDR3 extends over 17 amino acids. V lost 1 base and J lost 1, with 14 bases in between. Germline loops: CDR1 MGHRA, CDR2 YSYEKL. This CDR3 is CASSQVDLGLSYNEQFF. The CDR3 nucleotides are TGCGCCAGCAGCCAAGTGGACCTGGGACTTTCCTACAATGAGCAGTTCTTC.

This chain links TRBV11-2 with TRBJ2-7; D unclear. Germline assignment: CDR1 SGHAT and CDR2 FQNNGV. This CDR3 contains 12 residues. Trimming left V 5 bases short and J 6 bases short, with 11 bases between. CDR3 DNA: TGTGCCAGCAGCCGGCCAGCCCCCGAGCAGTACTTC. This gives the protein CASSRPAPEQYF.

The chain carries TRBV7-3 and TRBJ2-7; 8 bases agree with TRBD1. Germline lookup yields CDR1 SGHTA and CDR2 FQGTGA. This CDR3 contains 13 residues. With V trimmed by 5 bases and J by 5 bases, 5 bases remained unmatched. The CDR3 is CASSIQGGHEQYF. As DNA, the CDR3 is TGTGCCAGCAGCATACAGGGGGGACACGAGCAGTACTTC.

The rearrangement joins TRBV7-2 to TRBJ2-7, with D possibly called TRBD1 or TRBD2 (6 bases each). Trimming pared 5 bases from V and 2 bases from J, leaving 22 bases between. The length of the CDR3 is 17 residues. Looked up from germline, CDR1 is SGHTA and CDR2 is FQGNSA. The CDR3 DNA sequence: TGTGCCAGCAGCCGACCCCGAGGGGGGACCACCACCTACGAGCAGTACTTC. Translation: CASSRPRGGTTTYEQYF.

This sequence joins TRBV21-1 and TRBJ2-5; TRBD1 is the table's D call, not checked against the DNA. TRBV21-1 is assigned pseudogene status. The CDR3 has 15 amino acids. This chain's CDR3 is CASSRGDRTEETQYF. In DNA form, the CDR3 reads TGTGCCAGCAGCCGGGGGGACAGGACCGAAGAGACCCAGTACTTC.

This clone was seen more than once but under ten times. V and J are TRBV6-1 and TRBJ1-1; TRBD1 is a possible D gene (5 bases). Germline V gives CDR1 MNHNS, CDR2 SASEGT. This CDR3 is built from 13 residues. V lost 7 bases and J 2 bases, leaving 11 bases between the germline ends. This chain's CDR3 is CASKQQENTEAFF. CDR3 bases: TGTGCCAGCAAACAACAGGAAAACACTGAAGCTTTCTTT.

This clone was recorded only once. This sequence joins TRBV7-7 and TRBJ2-5, with D maybe TRBD2 (6 bases). Looked up from germline, CDR1 is SSHAT and CDR2 is FNYEAQ (reference sequence). The CDR3 has 13 amino acids. As DNA, the CDR3 is TGTGCTAGCGGCGGGGAGCCGGGAGAGACCCAGTACTTC. Translating it yields CASGGEPGETQYF.

The chain has TRBV15 and TRBJ2-7; 8 nucleotides align to TRBD2. The CDR3 length is 16 residues. After removal of 3 bases from V and 0 bases from J, the junction contained 7 bases not matched to a gene. Looked up from germline, CDR1 is LNHNV and CDR2 is YYDKDF (reference sequence). The CDR3 is CATSSPGTRSSYEQYF. CDR3 nucleotide sequence: TGTGCCACCAGCAGTCCCGGGACTAGAAGCTCCTACGAGCAGTACTTC.

The rearrangement joins TRBV7-2 to TRBJ1-5; TRBD1 might be the D (5 bases). The CDR3 has 18 amino acids. The V gene's germline CDR1 is SGHTA and CDR2 FQGNSA. Trimming shortened V by 1 base and J by 2 bases, and 18 bases separated the two germline ends. CDR3 nucleotide sequence: TGTGCCAGCAGCTTAGGGGGGGGAGCGGCTTCTGGCAATCAGCCCCAGCATTTT. Translating gives CASSLGGGAASGNQPQHF.

As DNA, the CDR3 is TGTGCCAGCAGCTTAAGTCCTCCTGTCAATGAGCAGTTCTTC. Amino acid sequence: CASSLSPPVNEQFF. V usage is TRBV7-3 and J usage is TRBJ2-1; no definite D call. Germline loops: CDR1 SGHTA, CDR2 FQGTGA. The V gene lost 1 base and the J gene lost 6 bases, with 10 bases spanning the gap. The CDR3 totals 14 residues.

The chain has TRBV13 and TRBJ2-2; D is possibly TRBD1 (6 bases). V gave up 5 bases and J gave up 6 bases, with 16 bases separating them. Per the germline V gene, CDR1 is PRHDT and CDR2 is FYEKMQ (reference sequence). The length of the CDR3 is 15 residues. CDR3 sequence reads: CASSVTGGVPGELFF. For the CDR3, the DNA is TGTGCCAGCAGCGTGACAGGTGGGGTACCCGGGGAGCTGTTTTTT. Looking up the rest from reference TRBV13 and TRBJ2-2 gives the full variable domain: AAGVIQSPRHLIKEKRETATLKCYPIPRHDTVYWYQQGPGQDPQFLISFYEKMQSDKGSIPDRFSAQQFSDYHSELNMSSLELGDSALYFCASSVTGGVPGELFFGEGSRLTVL.

Comments on this clone: Different DNA sequences within this sample yield the same CDR3. V is TRBV6-6 and J is TRBJ2-2; D remains unclear. V was shortened by 2 bases and J by 3 bases, with 4 bases between the two germline ends. Germline V gene sequence: CDR1 MNHNY, CDR2 SVGAGI (reference sequence). This CDR3 spans 13 amino acids. The CDR3, as DNA: TGTGCCAGCAGTTACCTGGACACCGGGGAGCTGTTTTTT. This codes for CASSYLDTGELFF.

This sequence joins TRBV7-3 and TRBJ2-5, with D perhaps TRBD1 (5 bases). The V end lost 4 bases, the J end lost 5 bases, and 11 bases lay between the germline ends. The germline V gene encodes CDR1 SGHTA and CDR2 FQGTGA. CDR3 length: 13 residues. CDR3 sequence reads: CASSSTHRETQYF. Here the CDR3 DNA reads TGTGCCAGCAGCTCGACTCACAGGGAGACCCAGTACTTC. The complete variable domain, with remaining parts taken from reference TRBV7-3 and TRBJ2-5, reads GAGVSQTPSNKVTEKGKYVELRCDPISGHTALYWYRQSLGQGPEFLIYFQGTGAADDSGLPNDRFFAVRPEGSVSTLKIQRTERGDSAVYLCASSSTHRETQYFGPGTRLLVL.

The chain uses TRBV7-9 and TRBJ2-5; 7 nucleotides line up with TRBD2. Looked up from germline, CDR1 is SEHNR and CDR2 is FQNEAQ (reference sequence). This CDR3 region has 14 residues. With V trimmed by 1 base and J by 6 bases, 5 bases remained unmatched. CDR3 sequence: CASSLGGLTQTQYF. The CDR3 region has the DNA TGTGCCAGCAGCTTAGGGGGACTAACGCAGACCCAGTACTTC.

The rearrangement joins TRBV11-3 to TRBJ2-1; D ambiguous. Germline CDR1 is SGHNT and CDR2 is YENEEA. The CDR3 consists of 15 residues. Trimming removed 1 base from V and 0 bases from J, with 7 bases in between. CDR3 DNA: TGTGCCAGCAGCTTAGGAAGGAGCTCCTACAATGAGCAGTTCTTC. Amino acid sequence: CASSLGRSSYNEQFF.

This sequence joins TRBV6-7 and TRBJ2-5; no definite D call. Being an ORF, TRBV6-7 has a function that is uncertain. V was trimmed by 2 bases and J by 4 bases, leaving 5 bases between them. CDR3 length equals 12 residues. Written as DNA, the CDR3 is TGTGCCAGCAGTTACCGAGGAGAGACCCAGTACTTC. Its translation: CASSYRGETQYF.

The V and J genes are TRBV4-1 and TRBJ1-2, with 9 bases aligning to TRBD1. Looked up from germline, CDR1 is MGHRA and CDR2 is YSYEKL. V lost 3 bases, J lost 4 bases, and 12 bases stayed unmatched. This CDR3 has 17 residues. DNA for the CDR3: TGCGCCAGCAGCCACGTCCTGGGGGGACAGGGATCCTATGGCTACACCTTC. Translated: CASSHVLGGQGSYGYTF.

This chain links TRBV10-3 with TRBJ2-1; 11 bases are shared with TRBD2. Germline V lookup: CDR1 ENHRY, CDR2 SYGVKD. The V gene end was trimmed by 0 bases and the J gene end by 8 bases; junction bases not matched to a gene: 9. The CDR3 consists of 17 residues. CDR3 in amino acids: CAISESSSGGPRDEQFF. The DNA of the CDR3 is TGTGCCATCAGTGAGTCTTCTAGCGGGGGGCCGAGGGATGAGCAGTTCTTC.

The gene calls are TRBV7-9 and TRBJ2-4; TRBD2 matches 11 bases. This CDR3 has 16 amino acids. The J segment lost 0 bases and the V segment lost 4 bases, leaving 2 bases of the junction unmatched. In germline, CDR1 is SEHNR, CDR2 FQNEAQ (reference sequence). The DNA for the CDR3 is TGTGCCAGCAGCTCACTAGCGGGGGTAGCCAAAAACATTCAGTACTTC. Protein: CASSSLAGVAKNIQYF. The full variable domain, in which reference TRBV7-9 and TRBJ2-4 provide the parts outside the CDR3, is DTGVSQNPRHKITKRGQNVTFRCDPISEHNRLYWYRQTLGQGPEFLTYFQNEAQLEKSRLLSDRFSAERPKGSFSTLEIQRTEQGDSAMYLCASSSLAGVAKNIQYFGAGTRLSVL.

This clone came up once. For the CDR3, the DNA is TGTGCCAGCAGCTTTCAGGGGAGAAACGAGCAGTACTTC. The encoded protein is CASSFQGRNEQYF. The V gene is TRBV7-2, the J gene TRBJ2-7; perhaps TRBD1 as D (6 bases). The CDR3 covers 13 residues. V shed 3 bases and J shed 5 bases, with 11 bases lying between them. Germline values: CDR1 SGHTA, CDR2 FQGNSA. Looking up the rest from reference TRBV7-2 and TRBJ2-7 gives the full variable domain: GAGVSQSPSNKVTEKGKDVELRCDPISGHTALYWYRQSLGQGLEFLIYFQGNSAPDKSGLPSDRFSAERTGGSVSTLTIQRTQQEDSAVYLCASSFQGRNEQYFGPGTRLTVT.

This chain uses TRBV11-3 with TRBJ2-1; 8 bases are shared with TRBD2. Trimming took 5 bases from V and 3 from J; bases not matched to a gene: 9. CDR3 length: 16 residues. Germline lookup yields CDR1 SGHNT and CDR2 YENEEA. The CDR3 coding sequence is TGTGCCAGCAGCCCCAACAGTCGGGGGGGCTACAATGAGCAGTTCTTC. This gives the protein CASSPNSRGGYNEQFF. Full variable domain (rest looked up from reference TRBV11-3 and TRBJ2-1): EAGVVQSPRYKIIEKKQPVAFWCNPISGHNTLYWYLQNLGQGPELLIRYENEEAVDDSQLPKDRFSAERLKGVDSTLKIQPAELGDSAVYLCASSPNSRGGYNEQFFGPGTRLTVL.

The chain links TRBV7-8 to TRBJ1-3; no firm D call. V lost 7 bases, J lost 1 base, and 11 bases lay in between. This CDR3 is built from 14 residues. Germline V gene sequence: CDR1 SGHVS, CDR2 FQNEAQ. The CDR3 DNA is TGTGCCAGCATCAATCCGGGATCTGGAAACACCATATATTTT. Its protein product is CASINPGSGNTIYF.

The chain joins TRBV6-6 to TRBJ2-5, with 13 bases identical to TRBD2. V was pared by 5 bases and J by 3 bases, with 3 bases of the junction left unmatched. This CDR3 region has 15 residues. Germline V gene sequence: CDR1 MNHNY, CDR2 SVGAGI (reference sequence). The CDR3 sequence: CASSQTSGGKETQYF. The CDR3 DNA follows: TGTGCCAGCAGTCAGACTAGCGGGGGGAAAGAGACCCAGTACTTC.